What follows is one T cell receptor beta chain and its context. No antigen is known for it. This entry belongs to a study of T cell responses to AZD1222 COVID-19 vaccine. General study points: Females made up more of the donors, who were largely white British, and clonal diversity may have come out too low. Spike-specific TCRs gained breadth and depth after people received two AZD1222 doses.

V was pared by 3 bases and J by 7 bases, with 12 bases between. Germline lookup yields CDR1 SNHLY and CDR2 FYNNEI. This CDR3 has 13 residues. Profiled with immunoSEQ multiplex PCR; TCRdb holds only in-frame clones, not every one. This table holds about 110,000 clones, around 90% found once. The sequences come from peripheral blood, collected on day 0 of AZD1222 vaccination. The source is an adult in good health. This sequence joins TRBV2 and TRBJ1-2; no clear D gene. For the CDR3, the DNA is TGTGCCAGCAGTGATGTCAGGACGGGTGGCTACACCTTC. Translated: CASSDVRTGGYTF.